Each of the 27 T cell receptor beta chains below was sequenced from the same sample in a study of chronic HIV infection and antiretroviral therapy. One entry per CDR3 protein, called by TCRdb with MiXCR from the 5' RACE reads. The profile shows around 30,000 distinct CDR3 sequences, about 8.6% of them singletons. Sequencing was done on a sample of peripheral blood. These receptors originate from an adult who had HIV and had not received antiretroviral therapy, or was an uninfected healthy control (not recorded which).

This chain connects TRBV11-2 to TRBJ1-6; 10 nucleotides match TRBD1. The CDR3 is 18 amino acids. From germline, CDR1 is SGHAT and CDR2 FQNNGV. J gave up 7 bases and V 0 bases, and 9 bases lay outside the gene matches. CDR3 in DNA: TGTGCCAGCAGCTTAGAGGGGACAGGGGCGGTTGGAAATTCACCCCTCCACTTT. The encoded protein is CASSLEGTGAVGNSPLHF.

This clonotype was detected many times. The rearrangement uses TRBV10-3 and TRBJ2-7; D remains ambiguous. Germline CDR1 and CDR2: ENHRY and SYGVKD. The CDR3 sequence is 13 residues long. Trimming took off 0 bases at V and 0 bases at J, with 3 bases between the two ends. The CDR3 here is CAISESPSYEQYF. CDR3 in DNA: TGTGCCATCAGTGAGTCACCCTCCTACGAGCAGTACTTC.

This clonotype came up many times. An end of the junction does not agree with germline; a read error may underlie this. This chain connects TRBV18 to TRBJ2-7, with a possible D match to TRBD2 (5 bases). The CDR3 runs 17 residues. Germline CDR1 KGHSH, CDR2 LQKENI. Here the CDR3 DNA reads TGTGCCAGCTCTCCACCGGGTAAGGAGGCCCCTCCCTACGAGCAGTACTTC. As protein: CASSPPGKEAPPYEQYF.

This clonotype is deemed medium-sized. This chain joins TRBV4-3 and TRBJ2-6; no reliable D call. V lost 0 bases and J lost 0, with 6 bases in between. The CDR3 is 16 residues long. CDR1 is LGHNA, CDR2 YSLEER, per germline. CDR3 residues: CASSQDGTSGANVLTF. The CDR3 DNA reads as TGCGCCAGCAGCCAAGATGGCACCTCTGGGGCCAACGTCCTGACTTTC.

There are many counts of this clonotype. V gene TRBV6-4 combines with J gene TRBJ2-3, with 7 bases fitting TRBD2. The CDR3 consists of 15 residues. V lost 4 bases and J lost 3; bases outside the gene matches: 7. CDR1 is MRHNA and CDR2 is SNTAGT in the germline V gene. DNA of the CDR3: TGTGCCAGCAGTGGAGAGGGCGGGAGTACAGATACGCAGTATTTT. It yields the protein CASSGEGGSTDTQYF.

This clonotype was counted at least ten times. This CDR3 is CASRLTPAQGTEAFF. The CDR3 bases are TGTGCCAGCAGACTGACCCCTGCCCAAGGCACTGAAGCTTTCTTT. The chain is built from TRBV6-2 or TRBV6-3 and TRBJ1-1; D unresolved. The CDR3 totals 15 residues. V was clipped by 6 bases and J by 4 bases, with 18 bases between them. Germline CDR1 is MNHEY and CDR2 is SVGEGT.

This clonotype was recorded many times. CDR3 coding DNA: TGTGCCATCGAGCCCGGGACAGGGGCCTACGAGCAGTACTTC. Its translation: CAIEPGTGAYEQYF. The rearrangement uses TRBV10-3 and TRBJ2-7, with 10 bases matching TRBD1. CDR1 is ENHRY, CDR2 SYGVKD, per germline. V lost 8 bases to trimming and J lost 2 bases; unmatched junction nucleotides: 6. This CDR3 region has 14 residues.

CDR3 nucleotides: TGCAGCGTTGAAAGGGGGTTCTCTGGAAACACCATATATTTT. Its protein product is CSVERGFSGNTIYF. This chain connects TRBV29-1 to TRBJ1-3, with a weak D call TRBD1 (6 bases). The length of the CDR3 is 14 residues. Trimming pared 2 bases from V and 0 bases from J, leaving 8 bases between. The V gene's germline CDR1 is SQVTM and CDR2 ANQGSEA.

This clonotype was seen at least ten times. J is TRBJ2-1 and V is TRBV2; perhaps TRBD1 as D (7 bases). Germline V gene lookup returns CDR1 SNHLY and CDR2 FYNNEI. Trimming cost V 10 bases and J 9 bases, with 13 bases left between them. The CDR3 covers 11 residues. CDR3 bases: TGTGCCACCCAGGGGGGTCCTGAGCAGTTCTTC. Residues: CATQGGPEQFF.

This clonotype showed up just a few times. CDR3 region: CAWSVLAGGFYEQYF. The CDR3 nucleotides read TGTGCCTGGAGTGTACTAGCGGGAGGGTTCTACGAGCAGTACTTC. This chain joins TRBV30 and TRBJ2-7; 13 bases are shared with TRBD2. Germline-derived CDR1 and CDR2 are GTSNPN and SVGIG (reference sequence). This CDR3 is built from 15 residues. The V segment lost 0 bases and the J segment 3 bases; nucleotides outside the gene matches: 2.

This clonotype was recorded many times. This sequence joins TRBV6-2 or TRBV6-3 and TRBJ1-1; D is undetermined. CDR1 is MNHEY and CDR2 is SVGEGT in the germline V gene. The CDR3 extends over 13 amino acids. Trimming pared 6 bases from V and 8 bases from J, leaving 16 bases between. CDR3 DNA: TGTGCCAGCAGCACCTCAATGGGAAGGGAAGCTTTCTTT. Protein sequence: CASSTSMGREAFF.

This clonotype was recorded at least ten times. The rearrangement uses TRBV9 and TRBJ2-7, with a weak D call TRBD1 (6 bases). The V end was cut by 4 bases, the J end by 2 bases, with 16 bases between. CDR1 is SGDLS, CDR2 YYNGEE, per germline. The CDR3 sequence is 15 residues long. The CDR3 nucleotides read TGTGCCAGCAGCACAGGGACACGGAACCCCTACGAGCAGTACTTC. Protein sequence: CASSTGTRNPYEQYF.

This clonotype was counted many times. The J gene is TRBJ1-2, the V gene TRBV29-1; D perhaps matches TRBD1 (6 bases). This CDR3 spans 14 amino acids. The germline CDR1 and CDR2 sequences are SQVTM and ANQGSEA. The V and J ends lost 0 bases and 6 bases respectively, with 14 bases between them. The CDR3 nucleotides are TGCAGCGTTGAAGACGGACAGACTTGGGATGGCTACACCTTC. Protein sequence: CSVEDGQTWDGYTF.

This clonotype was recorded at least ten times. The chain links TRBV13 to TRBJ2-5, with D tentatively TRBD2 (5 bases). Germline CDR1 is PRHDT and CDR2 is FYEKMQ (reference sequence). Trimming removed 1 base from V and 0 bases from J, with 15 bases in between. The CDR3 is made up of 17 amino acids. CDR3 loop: CASSLAMRERDQETQYF. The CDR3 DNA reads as TGTGCCAGCAGCTTAGCTATGAGGGAACGGGACCAAGAGACCCAGTACTTC.

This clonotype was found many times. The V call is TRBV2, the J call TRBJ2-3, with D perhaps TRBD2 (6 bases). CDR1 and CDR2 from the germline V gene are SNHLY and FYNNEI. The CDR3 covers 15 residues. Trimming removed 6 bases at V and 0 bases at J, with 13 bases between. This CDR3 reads CASSPDGLSTDTQYF. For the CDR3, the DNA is TGTGCCAGCAGCCCTGACGGACTAAGCACAGATACGCAGTATTTT.

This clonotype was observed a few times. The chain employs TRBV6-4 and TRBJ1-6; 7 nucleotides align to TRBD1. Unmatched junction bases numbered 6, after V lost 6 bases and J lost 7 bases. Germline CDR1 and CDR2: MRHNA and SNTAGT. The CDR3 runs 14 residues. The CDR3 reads CASSETGDNSPLHF. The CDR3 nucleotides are TGTGCCAGCAGCGAAACAGGGGACAATTCACCCCTCCACTTT.

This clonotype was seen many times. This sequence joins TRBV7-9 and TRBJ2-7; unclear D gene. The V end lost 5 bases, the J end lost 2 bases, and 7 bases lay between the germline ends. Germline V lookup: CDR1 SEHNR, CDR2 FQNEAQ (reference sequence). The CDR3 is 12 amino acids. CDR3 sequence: CASSQDAYEQYF. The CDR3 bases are TGTGCCAGCAGCCAAGACGCCTACGAGCAGTACTTC.

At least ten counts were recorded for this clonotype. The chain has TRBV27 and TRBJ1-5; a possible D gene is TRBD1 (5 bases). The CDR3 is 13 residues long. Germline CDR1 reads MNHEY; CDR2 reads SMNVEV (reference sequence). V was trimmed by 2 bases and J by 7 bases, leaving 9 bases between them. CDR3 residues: CASSLQGQQPQHF. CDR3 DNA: TGTGCCAGCAGTTTACAGGGTCAGCAGCCCCAGCATTTT.

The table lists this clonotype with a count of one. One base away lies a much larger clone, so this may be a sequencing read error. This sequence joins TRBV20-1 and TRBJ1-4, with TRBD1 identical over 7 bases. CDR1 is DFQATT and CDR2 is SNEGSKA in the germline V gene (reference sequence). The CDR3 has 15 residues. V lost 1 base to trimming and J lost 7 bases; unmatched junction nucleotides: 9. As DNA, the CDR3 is TGCAGTGCTAGAGGACCGGACAGGAGAAGTGAAAAACTGTTTTTT. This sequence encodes CSARGPDRRSEKLFF.

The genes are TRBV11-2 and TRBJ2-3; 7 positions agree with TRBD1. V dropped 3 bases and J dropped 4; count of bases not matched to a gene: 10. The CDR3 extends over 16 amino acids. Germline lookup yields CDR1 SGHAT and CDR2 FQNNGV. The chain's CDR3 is CASSFSGTATADTQYF. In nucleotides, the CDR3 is TGTGCCAGCAGCTTCTCCGGGACAGCGACTGCAGATACGCAGTATTTT.

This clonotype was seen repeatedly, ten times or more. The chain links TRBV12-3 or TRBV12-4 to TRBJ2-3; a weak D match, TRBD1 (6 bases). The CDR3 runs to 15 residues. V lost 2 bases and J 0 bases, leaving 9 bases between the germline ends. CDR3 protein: CASSLFDRSTDTQYF. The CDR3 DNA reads TGTGCCAGCAGTTTATTTGACAGGAGCACAGATACGCAGTATTTT.

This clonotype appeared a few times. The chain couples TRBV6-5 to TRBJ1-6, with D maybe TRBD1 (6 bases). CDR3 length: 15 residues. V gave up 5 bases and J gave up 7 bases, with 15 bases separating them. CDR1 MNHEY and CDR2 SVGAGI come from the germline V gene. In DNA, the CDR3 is TGTGCCAGCAGTACTACAGGGATGGGGAATTCACCCCTCCACTTT. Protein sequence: CASSTTGMGNSPLHF.

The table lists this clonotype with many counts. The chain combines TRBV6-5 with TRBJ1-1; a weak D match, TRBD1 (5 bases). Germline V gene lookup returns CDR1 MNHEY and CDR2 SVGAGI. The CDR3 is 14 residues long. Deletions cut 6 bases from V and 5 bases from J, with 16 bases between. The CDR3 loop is CASRLGQGRTEAFF. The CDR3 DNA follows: TGTGCCAGCAGACTAGGACAAGGAAGAACTGAAGCTTTCTTT.

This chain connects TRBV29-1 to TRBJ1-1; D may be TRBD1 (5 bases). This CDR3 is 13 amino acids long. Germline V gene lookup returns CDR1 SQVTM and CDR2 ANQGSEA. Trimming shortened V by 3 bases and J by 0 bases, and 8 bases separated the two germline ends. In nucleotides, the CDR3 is TGCAGCGTTGATAAGGGGCTGAACACTGAAGCTTTCTTT. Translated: CSVDKGLNTEAFF.

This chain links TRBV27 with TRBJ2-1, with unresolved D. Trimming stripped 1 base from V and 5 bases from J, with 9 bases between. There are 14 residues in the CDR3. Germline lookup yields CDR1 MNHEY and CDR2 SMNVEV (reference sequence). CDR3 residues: CASSLFGLHNEQFF. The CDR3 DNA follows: TGTGCCAGCAGTTTATTCGGGCTACACAATGAGCAGTTCTTC.

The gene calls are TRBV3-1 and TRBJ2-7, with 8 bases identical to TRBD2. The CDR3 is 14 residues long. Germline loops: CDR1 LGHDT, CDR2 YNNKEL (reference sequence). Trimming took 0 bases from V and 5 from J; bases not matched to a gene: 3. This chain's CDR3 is CASSQDLLADEQYF. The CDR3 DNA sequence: TGTGCCAGCAGCCAAGATTTACTAGCGGACGAGCAGTACTTC.

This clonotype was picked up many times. The chain's CDR3 is CASRRNQPQHF. The CDR3 DNA follows: TGTGCCAGCAGAAGGAATCAGCCCCAGCATTTT. The chain uses TRBV6-9 and TRBJ1-5; unclear D gene. The CDR3 runs to 11 residues. Germline loops: CDR1 MNHGY, CDR2 SVAAGI. V was clipped by 6 bases and J by 4 bases, with 4 bases between them.